Listed here is a single TCR beta chain. Its antigen is unidentified. The donors belonged to the roughly 130-subject validation cohort, separate from the 666-subject first cohort. The data are from a study of cytomegalovirus exposure and HLA in healthy donors. Overall study: Later analysis reported that the 95 to 150 validation repertoires shared the platform of the 500 to 750 first-cohort repertoires. Study-level findings and limits: With high specificity and sensitivity, the classifier reportedly diagnosed cytomegalovirus status. Cytomegalovirus association was listed for about 170 TCR beta chains.

V was cut by 4 bases and J by 2 bases, with 9 bases left in between. Per germline, CDR1 SGHRS and CDR2 YFSETQ. CDR3 length: 13 residues. The table came from immunoSEQ multiplex PCR; TCRdb's copy has only in-frame clones and leaves some out. Among 150,000 to 200,000 clones listed, around nine tenths were seen once. The receptor's source is a man aged 18 to 29 in good health and CMV-seropositive. The sample comprised PBMCs. The rearrangement uses TRBV5-1 and TRBJ1-2; D is uncertain. The CDR3 loop reads CASSTRGNYGYTF. The CDR3 DNA follows: TGCGCCAGCAGCACCCGCGGGAACTATGGCTACACCTTC.